This TCR beta chain appears in the sequencing data of a study of blood T cell repertoires in COVID-19. Assay: immunoSEQ multiplex PCR; the TCRdb copy retains only in-frame clones and omits some. The repertoire has approximately 250,000 clones, roughly 85% of them found once; the top ten carry approximately 5.1%. CDR1 and CDR2 (germline): SGHDT, YYEEEE. This CDR3 has 15 residues. V was cut by 5 bases and J by 1 base, with 15 bases left in between. This receptor was identified in a man in his fifties with COVID-19, enrolled during active disease. The rearrangement joins TRBV5-6 to TRBJ2-5; a possible D gene is TRBD2 (5 bases). Sample: peripheral blood. The CDR3 DNA reads as TGTGCCAGCAGTGTGGTGGGAGAGATCCAAGAGACCCAGTACTTC. As protein: CASSVVGEIQETQYF.